Included here is one T cell receptor (beta chain) sequence, with context. The antigen remains unidentified. This sample is part of a study of blood T cells in healthy people across ages. Using a J-beta primer mix together with a sample-barcoded 5' primer, a second PCR was run for about 6 to 12 cycles. MiXCR was run by TCRdb on the 5' RACE reads, yielding one entry per CDR3 protein. The sample carries approximately 800,000 distinct CDR3 sequences, roughly 46% recorded once. General observations from the study: Roughly linear declines in TCR beta diversity per million T cells occurred with age.

The individuals who served as donors were healthy Caucasians living in Russia, aged roughly 6 to 90. Per sample, a minimum of 6 million PBMCs were isolated. Samples each had at least 5.5 micrograms of total RNA extracted. This CDR3 has 15 amino acids. Trimming left V 5 bases short and J 7 bases short, with 22 bases between. Germline V lookup: CDR1 SGHRS, CDR2 YFSETQ. The chain carries TRBV5-1 and TRBJ2-7; D possibly corresponds to TRBD2 (5 bases). The TCR comes from a man at least 80 years old in good health. Material: blood. The CDR3 DNA is TGCGCCAGCAGTCAAGGACTCCTCTCAAACAATGAGCAGTACTTC. Translated: CASSQGLLSNNEQYF. The complete variable domain, with remaining parts taken from reference TRBV5-1 and TRBJ2-7, reads KAGVTQTPRYLIKTRGQQVTLSCSPISGHRSVSWYQQTPGQGLQFLFEYFSETQRNKGNFPGRFSGRQFSNSRSEMNVSTLELGDSALYLCASSQGLLSNNEQYFGPGTRLTVT.